This T cell receptor (beta chain) is drawn from a study of beta chain features in type 1 diabetes. Over 95% purity was reached by all sorted populations. Trimming cost V 6 bases and J 2 bases, with 4 bases left between them. Germline CDR1 is KGHSH and CDR2 is LQKENI. The CDR3 has 11 amino acids. Every isolated RNA sample was fully reverse transcribed, so sequencing captured expressed TCRB transcripts. Measured with immunoSEQ multiplex PCR; TCRdb has only the in-frame clones, and not every one. The sample shows fewer than 250,000 clones, about 14% of them seen only once. The origin of this receptor is a middle-aged woman in good health. The sample consisted of naive CD4+ T cells from blood. This rearrangement joins TRBV18 to TRBJ2-5; D gene ambiguous. CDR3 loop: CASSYQETQYF. The CDR3 coding sequence is TGTGCCAGCTCCTATCAAGAGACCCAGTACTTC.